The 5 T cell receptor beta chains below all came from one sample that was sequenced in a study of shared clonotypes between healthy human individuals (dated by TCRdb to 2020 to 2021). The receptor library was made with the immunoSEQ multiplex PCR assay. This is the immuneACCESS table as TCRdb keeps it, with only in-frame sequences that have V and J called. A part of the clones is gone; compared with another copy, unresolved V genes explain less than half, and the rest is unexplained. The sample table records about 640,000 clones; about 78% of these occur just once. 1.8% of the sample comes from the top ten. The sequencing sample was made of memory CD4+ T cells sorted from blood. The sample's cell subset or site label, in plain terms: CD45RA-negative fraction. The source is a woman aged 30 to 39 in good health.

V is TRBV5-4 and J is TRBJ2-1; 11 bases are shared with TRBD2. Germline CDR1 and CDR2: SGHNT and YYREEE (reference sequence). The CDR3 runs 12 residues. V lost 4 bases and J lost 15; bases outside the gene matches: 6. The DNA for the CDR3 is TGTGCCAGCAGCCCGACTAGCGGGGCGGCGTTCTTC. This encodes CASSPTSGAAFF.

The rearrangement links TRBV5-1 to TRBJ2-1; TRBD2 might be the D (6 bases). The V end lost 0 bases, the J end lost 2 bases, and 9 bases lay between the germline ends. CDR1 and CDR2 from the germline V gene are SGHRS and YFSETQ. The length of the CDR3 is 15 residues. CDR3 region: CASSLGEEAYNEQFF. DNA for the CDR3: TGCGCCAGCAGCTTGGGGGAGGAAGCCTACAATGAGCAGTTCTTC.

V gene TRBV2 combines with J gene TRBJ2-7; D call uncertain. The CDR3 has 13 residues. Germline-derived CDR1 and CDR2 are SNHLY and FYNNEI. Deletions cut 3 bases from V and 3 bases from J, with 9 bases between. The CDR3 region is CASSDLGNYEQYF. The CDR3 coding sequence is TGTGCCAGCAGTGACTTGGGCAACTACGAGCAGTACTTC.

The chain has TRBV5-6 and TRBJ2-1; D is perhaps TRBD1 or TRBD2 (7 bases each). Germline CDR1 is SGHDT and CDR2 is YYEEEE. V was trimmed by 5 bases and J by 0 bases, leaving 15 bases between them. The CDR3 length is 16 residues. The CDR3 spells CASSSERDSSYNEQFF. The CDR3 DNA reads as TGTGCCAGCAGTTCGGAGCGGGACAGCTCCTACAATGAGCAGTTCTTC. Full variable domain (remainder filled in from reference TRBV5-6 and TRBJ2-1): DAGVTQSPTHLIKTRGQQVTLRCSPKSGHDTVSWYQQALGQGPQFIFQYYEEEERQRGNFPDRFSGHQFPNYSSELNVNALLLGDSALYLCASSSERDSSYNEQFFGPGTRLTVL.

The chain carries TRBV9 and TRBJ2-5; tentative D call: TRBD2 (6 bases). Germline assignment: CDR1 SGDLS and CDR2 YYNGEE. Trimming pared 3 bases from V and 4 bases from J, leaving 34 bases between. This CDR3 contains 21 residues. This chain's CDR3 is CASSAPLPSILPRGEGETQYF. Here the CDR3 DNA reads TGTGCCAGCAGCGCCCCCCTGCCTTCTATTCTCCCGCGGGGAGAGGGAGAGACCCAGTACTTC.